One and the same sample provided the 28 T cell receptor beta chains below, sequenced in a study of T and B cells in COVID-19 patients. Each TRB amplification used roughly 220-550 ng of genomic DNA from blood. TRB rearrangements were amplified by multiplex PCR with BIOMED2 TRB-A/B primers. Using its own MiXCR run on the multiplex PCR reads, TCRdb lists one record per CDR3 protein. The table records around 12,000 distinct CDR3 sequences, approximately 29% of them present only once. The sample consisted of blood. These receptors originate from a human donor who had recovered from COVID-19.

By sample share, this clonotype is medium-sized. J is TRBJ2-5 and V is TRBV15; D not certain. This CDR3 region has 14 residues. V was clipped by 3 bases and J by 3 bases, with 11 bases between them. Germline CDR1 is LNHNV and CDR2 is YYDKDF (reference sequence). CDR3 in amino acids: CATSSSPREETQYF. In DNA, the CDR3 is TGTGCCACCAGCAGCAGCCCTAGGGAAGAGACCCAGTACTTC.

This clonotype is judged medium-sized. This sequence joins TRBV19 and TRBJ2-7; TRBD1 matches 7 bases. Germline V gene data show CDR1 as LNHDA and CDR2 as SQIVND (reference sequence). The CDR3 contains 13 residues. V lost 3 bases to trimming and J lost 5 bases; unmatched junction nucleotides: 4. The DNA of the CDR3 is TGTGCCAGTAGTATTACAGGGGCGAACGAGCAGTACTTC. Its translation: CASSITGANEQYF.

This clonotype was seen a few times. The V gene is TRBV19, the J gene TRBJ1-5; 7 bases are a match to TRBD1. The germline V gene has CDR1 LNHDA and CDR2 SQIVND (reference sequence). There are 16 residues in the CDR3. V was pared by 0 bases and J by 3 bases, with 5 bases of the junction left unmatched. The CDR3 sequence is CASSIEGTVFNQPQHF. The CDR3 DNA follows: TGTGCCAGTAGTATAGAGGGGACAGTTTTCAATCAGCCCCAGCATTTT.

This clonotype is medium-sized in the sample. The chain uses TRBV6-6 and TRBJ2-2; 8 nucleotides agree with TRBD1. CDR1 and CDR2 (germline): MNHNY, SVGAGI (reference sequence). The CDR3 has 15 residues. After removal of 6 bases from V and 5 bases from J, the junction contained 8 bases not matched to a gene. CDR3 residues: CASSLQGAQTGELFF. CDR3 nucleotides: TGTGCCAGCAGCTTGCAGGGGGCGCAGACCGGGGAGCTGTTTTTT.

J is TRBJ2-1 and V is TRBV24-1; 13 bases align to TRBD2. The CDR3 is 17 amino acids. Germline assignment: CDR1 KGHDR and CDR2 SFDVKD. V shed 7 bases and J 9 bases; nucleotides not matched to a gene: 14. The CDR3 spells CATSLASTSGRASEQFF. The DNA of the CDR3 is TGTGCCACCAGCCTTGCCTCCACTAGCGGGAGGGCCAGTGAGCAGTTCTTC.

This clonotype qualifies as medium-sized. The rearrangement uses TRBV19 and TRBJ2-5; D not certain. The CDR3 spans 13 residues. Between the trimmed V and J ends, which lost 9 bases and 1 base, there was a span of 12 bases. In germline, CDR1 is LNHDA, CDR2 SQIVND (reference sequence). CDR3 nucleotides: TGTGCCAGCACCCCCCGGACCCAAGAGACCCAGTACTTC. Translated: CASTPRTQETQYF.

This clonotype was counted only a few times. The J gene is TRBJ1-5, the V gene TRBV28, with D unclear. The CDR3 is made up of 14 amino acids. Per the germline V gene, CDR1 is MDHEN and CDR2 is SYDVKM. The V and J ends lost 6 bases and 6 bases respectively, with 15 bases between them. This CDR3 reads CASRPGMSGQPQHF. Here the CDR3 DNA reads TGTGCCAGCAGACCTGGGATGTCTGGTCAGCCCCAGCATTTT. The variable domain in full, completed from reference TRBV28 and TRBJ1-5, reads DVKVTQSSRYLVKRTGEKVFLECVQDMDHENMFWYRQDPGLGLRLIYFSYDVKMKEKGDIPEGYSVSREKKERFSLILESASTNQTSMYLCASRPGMSGQPQHFGDGTRLSIL.

CDR3 coding DNA: TGTGCCAGCAGTTCGGCCGGGGGGCACACTGAAGCTTTCTTT. Translating it yields CASSSAGGHTEAFF. The chain couples TRBV27 to TRBJ1-1; D might be TRBD1 (6 bases). V shed 4 bases and J shed 3 bases, with 12 bases lying between them. Germline assignment: CDR1 MNHEY and CDR2 SMNVEV (reference sequence). The CDR3 sequence is 14 residues long.

This clonotype is termed medium-sized (0.01 to 0.1%). The chain is built from TRBV12-3 or TRBV12-4 and TRBJ2-5; 8 bases line up with TRBD1. The ends lost 5 bases at V and 3 bases at J; junction bases unmatched: 2. This CDR3 has 13 amino acids. The CDR3 region has the DNA TGTGCCAGCAGTCGGGACAGGAAAGAGACCCAGTACTTC. Its translation is CASSRDRKETQYF.

This clonotype was found a few times. The chain couples TRBV18 to TRBJ1-4; D may be TRBD1 (6 bases). The CDR3 contains 14 residues. Germline values: CDR1 KGHSH, CDR2 LQKENI. Trimming pared 5 bases from V and 5 bases from J, leaving 12 bases between. CDR3 sequence reads: CASSSGVGNEKLFF. In nucleotides, the CDR3 is TGTGCCAGCTCATCAGGGGTTGGGAATGAAAAACTGTTTTTT.

This clonotype was detected a few times. The chain is built from TRBV7-2 and TRBJ2-3; D unclear. This CDR3 is 13 amino acids long. Germline CDR1 and CDR2: SGHTA and FQGNSA. Trimming took 5 bases from V and 5 from J, leaving 11 bases between them. CDR3 DNA sequence: TGTGCCAGCAGCGTAAGACTCCGAGATACGCAGTATTTT. It translates to CASSVRLRDTQYF.

As concerns this clonotype: This clone may be a read error of a much larger clone one base away. The J gene is TRBJ2-2, the V gene TRBV13; 13 nucleotides line up with TRBD2. The CDR3 is 19 amino acids. Germline lookup yields CDR1 PRHDT and CDR2 FYEKMQ (reference sequence). V trimming: 5 bases; J trimming: 5 bases; junction bases outside the gene matches: 14. CDR3 nucleotides: TGTGCCAGCAGCCCGGGACTAGCGGGATGGCGGGTTCGGACCGGGGAGCTGTTTTTT. Its protein product is CASSPGLAGWRVRTGELFF. Together with reference TRBV13 and TRBJ2-2, the CDR3 gives the full variable domain: AAGVIQSPRHLIKEKRETATLKCYPIPRHDTVYWYQQGPGQDPQFLISFYEKMQSDKGSIPDRFSAQQFSDYHSELNMSSLELGDSALYFCASSPGLAGWRVRTGELFFGEGSRLTVL.

V usage is TRBV15 and J usage is TRBJ1-2; D unclear. CDR1 is LNHNV and CDR2 is YYDKDF in the germline V gene (reference sequence). CDR3 length: 13 amino acids. The V gene lost 2 bases and the J gene lost 3 bases, with 7 bases spanning the gap. CDR3 bases: TGTGCCACCAGCAGATCCGTGTACTATGGCTACACCTTC. This sequence encodes CATSRSVYYGYTF.

This clonotype is deemed medium-sized. The chain joins TRBV10-3 to TRBJ2-1, with 9 bases identical to TRBD2. J was trimmed by 6 bases and V by 7 bases; bases with no gene match: 7. Germline V CDR1 and CDR2: ENHRY, SYGVKD. This CDR3 has 14 residues. The CDR3 loop reads CAIMVRREGNEQFF. CDR3 in DNA: TGTGCCATCATGGTCCGGCGGGAGGGCAATGAGCAGTTCTTC.

This clonotype is medium-sized (0.01 to 0.1%) in the sample. The chain employs TRBV11-3 and TRBJ2-1; 12 nucleotides line up with TRBD2. With 5 bases clipped from V and 4 bases from J, the junction kept 3 bases outside the gene matches. The CDR3 totals 15 residues. The germline V gene has CDR1 SGHNT and CDR2 YENEEA. CDR3 loop: CASSKTSGRYNEQFF. CDR3 nucleotide sequence: TGTGCCAGCAGCAAAACTAGCGGGAGGTACAATGAGCAGTTCTTC.

The chain uses TRBV5-4 and TRBJ2-1, with D unclear. CDR1 is SGHNT, CDR2 YYREEE, per germline (reference sequence). Trimming removed 2 bases at V and 5 bases at J, with 5 bases between. CDR3 length: 12 residues. CDR3 sequence reads: CASSLKDNEQFF. CDR3 sequence (DNA): TGTGCCAGCAGCTTAAAAGACAATGAGCAGTTCTTC.

This clonotype is categorized as medium-sized. The chain recombines TRBV11-1 with TRBJ2-2; no firm D call. V lost 1 base and J lost 5, with 5 bases in between. This CDR3 comprises 13 residues. Germline CDR1 and CDR2: SGHAT and FQDESV (reference sequence). CDR3 residues: CASSLERTGELFF. CDR3 DNA sequence: TGTGCCAGCAGCTTAGAACGGACCGGGGAGCTGTTTTTT.

This clonotype was found a few times. The V call is TRBV6-2 or TRBV6-3, the J call TRBJ2-7; D is undetermined. CDR3 length equals 11 residues. The V end was cut by 5 bases, the J end by 6 bases, with 8 bases between. Germline CDR1 MNHEY, CDR2 SVGEGT. CDR3: CASSDLPEQYF. CDR3 DNA sequence: TGTGCCAGCAGTGACCTTCCCGAGCAGTACTTC.

This clonotype was picked up a small number of times. The chain has TRBV5-1 and TRBJ2-5; D is perhaps TRBD2 (6 bases). The CDR3 is made up of 15 amino acids. CDR1 is SGHRS, CDR2 YFSETQ, per germline. Trimming left V 6 bases short and J 3 bases short, with 18 bases between. CDR3 coding DNA: TGCGCCAGCACCCCAGGAACAGGAGGGAAAGAGACCCAGTACTTC. As protein: CASTPGTGGKETQYF.

In regard to this clonotype: A much larger clone differs by one base, so this may be a read error. This chain links TRBV19 with TRBJ1-3, with 9 bases matching TRBD1. Germline CDR1 is LNHDA and CDR2 is SQIVND (reference sequence). There are 15 residues in the CDR3. CDR3 DNA: TGTGCCAATAGTATGGGACAGGGAGGAGGAAACACCATATATTTT. This translates into CANSMGQGGGNTIYF.

J is TRBJ2-1 and V is TRBV18, with TRBD2 as a possible D gene (5 bases). Germline values: CDR1 KGHSH, CDR2 LQKENI. V was trimmed by 2 bases and J by 0 bases, leaving 14 bases between them. This CDR3 contains 17 residues. CDR3 bases: TGTGCCAGCTCACCAAGGCTAGCTTGGTCCTCCTACAATGAGCAGTTCTTC. Amino acid sequence: CASSPRLAWSSYNEQFF.

This clonotype counts as medium-sized. V and J are TRBV19 and TRBJ2-3, with 10 positions matching TRBD1. CDR1 and CDR2 from the germline V gene are LNHDA and SQIVND (reference sequence). The trim removed 6 bases at V and 4 bases at J, leaving 7 bases unmatched. CDR3 length: 15 amino acids. CDR3 bases: TGTGCCAGTAGACGGGACAGGGGAACAGCAGATACGCAGTATTTT. Protein sequence: CASRRDRGTADTQYF.

This clonotype came up a few times. V is TRBV24-1 and J is TRBJ2-1; D is uncertain. CDR3 length equals 11 residues. The V gene lost 4 bases and the J gene lost 4 bases, with 1 base spanning the gap. In germline, CDR1 is KGHDR, CDR2 SFDVKD. In DNA form, the CDR3 reads TGTGCCACCAGTGAGTACAATGAGCAGTTCTTC. As protein: CATSEYNEQFF.

The chain links TRBV18 to TRBJ2-3; 7 bases fit TRBD1. This CDR3 region has 15 residues. J gave up 2 bases and V 6 bases, and 8 bases lay outside the gene matches. The germline CDR1 and CDR2 sequences are KGHSH and LQKENI. For the CDR3, the DNA is TGTGCCAGCTCTCGAGCCGGGACAGTCACAGATACGCAGTATTTT. Translation: CASSRAGTVTDTQYF.

This clonotype is classed as medium-sized. This chain links TRBV18 with TRBJ2-7; 7 nucleotides align to TRBD2. Germline-derived CDR1 and CDR2 are KGHSH and LQKENI. This CDR3 comprises 13 residues. With V trimmed by 6 bases and J by 3 bases, 5 bases remained unmatched. CDR3 in DNA: TGTGCCAGCTCTACGACGGGAGGCTACGAGCAGTACTTC. Its protein product is CASSTTGGYEQYF.

The sample holds one count of this clonotype. The chain combines TRBV19 with TRBJ1-5; D possibly corresponds to TRBD1 (6 bases). The V end lost 7 bases, the J end lost 7 bases, and 20 bases lay between the germline ends. In germline, CDR1 is LNHDA, CDR2 SQIVND (reference sequence). The length of the CDR3 is 15 residues. The CDR3 region is CASIPPTGSWQPQHF. The CDR3, as DNA: TGTGCCAGTATCCCCCCGACAGGCTCCTGGCAGCCCCAGCATTTT.

By sample share, this clonotype is medium-sized. The chain recombines TRBV30 with TRBJ1-4; D remains ambiguous. Trimming cost V 1 base and J 0 bases, with 6 bases left between them. Germline V lookup: CDR1 GTSNPN, CDR2 SVGIG (reference sequence). The CDR3 loop spans 14 amino acids. CDR3 DNA: TGTGCCTGGAGTGGTCTTACAACTAATGAAAAACTGTTTTTT. Amino acid sequence: CAWSGLTTNEKLFF.

This clonotype was found a few times. V gene TRBV7-2 combines with J gene TRBJ2-5, with a possible D match to TRBD1 (6 bases). V was clipped by 3 bases and J by 6 bases, with 17 bases between them. The CDR3 totals 15 residues. Germline CDR1 is SGHTA and CDR2 is FQGNSA. The CDR3 DNA is TGTGCCAGCAGCTTGGCAACAGGGCGGAGGAAGACCCAGTACTTC. Translating it yields CASSLATGRRKTQYF.